Listed below are T cell receptor beta chains from one sample, sequenced in a study of blood T cell repertoires in COVID-19. Using immunoSEQ multiplex PCR, the repertoire was profiled, and TCRdb retains in-frame clones only, with some absent. The data hold approximately 82,000 clones, with around four fifths observed a single time. Input material: peripheral blood. The receptors stem from a woman aged 55-75 years with acute or convalescent COVID-19. The CDR3 runs from the conserved cysteine through the conserved F or W.

v_call | cdr3_aa
TRBV7-3 | CASSADRGSYEQYF
TRBV30 | CAGGTGGTEAFF
TRBV11-3 | CASSLVSGGQAYGYTF
TRBV5-4 | CASSLDSAKNIQYF
TRBV12-3/TRBV12-4 | CASSQGSYEQYF
TRBV5-5 | CASRGRGGITDTQYF
TRBV5-1 | CASSYVDSTGGYTF
TRBV24-1 | CATSDSGTTQETQYF
TRBV18 | CASSRTGKDGELFF
TRBV12-3/TRBV12-4 | CASSLEESTEAFF
TRBV7-9 | CASGQGATDEAFF
TRBV5-4 | CASGGESNEKLFF
TRBV28 | CASSVAGGTQETQYF
TRBV9 | CASSVERNEQYF
TRBV9 | CASSLSGFGNTIYF
TRBV5-1 | CASSLGLAGDRSTGELFF
TRBV9 | CASSVEGRGRTDTQYF
TRBV9 | CASSVVALAGGWTGELFF
TRBV5-1 | CASSSSPGQGAQPQHF
TRBV9 | CASSVVQGVAGGGEQFF
TRBV7-3 | CASSSTSGGTGELFF
TRBV5-1 | CASRLAGGTDEQFF
TRBV12-1 | CASSLQTSGSTDTQYF
TRBV7-2 | CASSSNGKDIQYF
TRBV24-1 | CATSGPGGAETQYF